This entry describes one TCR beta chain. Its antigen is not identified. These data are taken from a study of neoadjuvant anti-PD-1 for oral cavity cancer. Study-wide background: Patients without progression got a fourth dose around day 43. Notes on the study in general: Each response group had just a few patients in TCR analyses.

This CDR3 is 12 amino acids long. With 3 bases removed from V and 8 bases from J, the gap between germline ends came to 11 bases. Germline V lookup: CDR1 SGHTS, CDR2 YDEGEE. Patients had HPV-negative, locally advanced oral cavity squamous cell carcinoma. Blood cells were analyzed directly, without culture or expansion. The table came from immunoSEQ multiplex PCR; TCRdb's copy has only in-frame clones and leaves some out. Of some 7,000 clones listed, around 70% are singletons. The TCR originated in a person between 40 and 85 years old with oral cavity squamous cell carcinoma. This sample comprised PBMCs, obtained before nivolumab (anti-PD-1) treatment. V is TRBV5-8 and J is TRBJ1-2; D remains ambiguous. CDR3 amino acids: CASSWANRGYTF. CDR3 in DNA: TGTGCCAGCAGCTGGGCAAATAGGGGCTACACCTTC.